The clone carrying this T cell receptor (beta chain) was counted only a few times. Its antigen is unknown. Researchers ran the PCR with 60 Vbeta and 13 Jbeta primers. Sequenced by immunoSEQ multiplex PCR; TCRdb stores in-frame clones only, minus some. The data hold around 150,000 clones, with less than 90% observed a single time. The sample originates from a study of cytomegalovirus exposure and HLA in healthy donors. Whole-study results and caveats: Upon later analysis, TCR association rates were observed to vary by HLA locus, being highest for DRB1 and lowest for HLA-C.

Trimming removed 5 bases from V and 1 base from J; junction bases left unmatched: 11. This CDR3 comprises 19 residues. Germline V gene sequence: CDR1 KGHSH, CDR2 LQKENI. This clonotype originated in a man aged 18 to 30 in good health and CMV-seronegative. The sequenced material came from PBMCs. V and J are TRBV18 and TRBJ2-6; 10 nucleotides line up with TRBD2. CDR3 residues: CASSWPQREGRSGANVLTF. DNA of the CDR3: TGTGCCAGCTCATGGCCCCAGCGGGAGGGCCGATCTGGGGCCAACGTCCTGACTTTC.